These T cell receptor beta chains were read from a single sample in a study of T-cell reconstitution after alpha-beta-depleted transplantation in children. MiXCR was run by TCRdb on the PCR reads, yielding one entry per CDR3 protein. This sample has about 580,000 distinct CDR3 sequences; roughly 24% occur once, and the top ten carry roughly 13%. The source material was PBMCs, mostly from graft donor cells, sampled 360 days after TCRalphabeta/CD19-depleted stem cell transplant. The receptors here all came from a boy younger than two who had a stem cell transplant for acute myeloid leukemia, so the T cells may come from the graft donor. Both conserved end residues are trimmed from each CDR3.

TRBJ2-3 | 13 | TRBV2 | ASSVEAGGQDTQY
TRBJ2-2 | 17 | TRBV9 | ASSVGPIPRGGNTGELF
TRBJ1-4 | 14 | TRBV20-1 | SASRDRKVPNEKLF
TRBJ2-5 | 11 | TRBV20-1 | SARRSLGGTQY
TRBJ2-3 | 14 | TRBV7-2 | ASSLLGGGRSDTQY
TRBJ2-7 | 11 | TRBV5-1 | ASSGQSSYEQY
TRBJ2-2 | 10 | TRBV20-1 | SANKNTGELF
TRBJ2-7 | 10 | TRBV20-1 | SANEFTYEQY
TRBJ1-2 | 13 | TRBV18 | ASSPGYQSDYGYT
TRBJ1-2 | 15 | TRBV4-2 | ASSQDAGTAGSYGYT
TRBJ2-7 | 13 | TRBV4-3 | ASSQDRGTGYEQY
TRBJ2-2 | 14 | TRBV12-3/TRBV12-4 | ASSSSGTGRTGELF
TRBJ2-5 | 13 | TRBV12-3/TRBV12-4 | ASSRTSGESKTQY
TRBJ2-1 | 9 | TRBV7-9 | ASTVTGGTD
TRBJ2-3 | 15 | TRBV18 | ASSPFGLAGLPDTQY
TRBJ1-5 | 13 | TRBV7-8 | ASSLGSIANQPQH
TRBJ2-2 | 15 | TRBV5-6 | ASSSGPRQSNTGELF
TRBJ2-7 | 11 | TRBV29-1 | SAELSNSYEQY
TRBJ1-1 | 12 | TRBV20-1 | SARWTGLNTEAF
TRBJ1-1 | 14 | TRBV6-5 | ASSYLTGVHNTEAF
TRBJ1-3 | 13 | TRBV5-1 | ASSPDSLPGNTIY
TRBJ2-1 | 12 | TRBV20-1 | SASRVAGNNEQF